This is a list of T cell receptor beta chains from one sample in a study of T-cell reconstitution after alpha-beta-depleted transplantation in children. TCRdb passed the PCR reads through MiXCR, listing each CDR3 protein once. The data contain about 830,000 distinct CDR3 sequences, approximately 15% of them singletons. The sample was PBMCs, mostly from graft donor cells, taken 360 days after TCRalphabeta/CD19-depleted stem cell transplant. The receptors come from a male patient aged 10 to 17 who had a stem cell transplant for acute lymphoblastic leukemia, so the T cells may come from the graft donor. The CDR3 runs from the conserved cysteine through the conserved F or W. The D gene is left open where the match is weak. Where a row states a size, it is once, few, many or the class of an expanded clone; other rows omit it.

j_call d_call clone_size v_call cdr3_nt cdr3_aa
TRBJ1-5 TRBD1 few TRBV7-9 TGTGCCAGCAGCGATCAGACAGGGCATAGCAATCAGCCCCAGCATTTT CASSDQTGHSNQPQHF
TRBJ2-1 - few TRBV5-1 TGCGCCAGCAGCTCGATATCCCGGGACTCGCCCTACAATGAGCAGTTCTTC CASSSISRDSPYNEQFF
TRBJ2-5 TRBD2 few TRBV5-5 TGTGCCAGCAGCTCCCGGCTAGCGGGAGGGGGCCAAGAGACCCAGTACTTC CASSSRLAGGGQETQYF
TRBJ2-3 TRBD2 few TRBV5-6 TGTGCCAGCAGCTTGCCTAGCGGGAGACGTACGCAGTATTTT CASSLPSGRRTQYF
TRBJ1-2 - many TRBV29-1 TGCAGCGCCCTTGAGGGTTTAGGCTACACCTTC CSALEGLGYTF
TRBJ2-7 - - TRBV12-2 TGTGCAAGTCGCTTAGCCCTCTCTTTGCGGGGACGACATTGGAAGCAGTACTTC CASRLALSLRGRHWKQYF
TRBJ2-3 TRBD2 few TRBV9 TGTGCCAGCAGCGCTCCGGGACTAGCGGGCACAGATACGCAGTATTTT CASSAPGLAGTDTQYF
TRBJ2-2 - - TRBV7-9 TGTGCCAGCAGCGAAAAAAGAACTCTCACCGGGGAGCTGTTTTTT CASSEKRTLTGELFF
TRBJ1-1 - - TRBV19 TGTGCCAGTACCAATAGGGGAGCAGAAGCTTTCTTT CASTNRGAEAFF
TRBJ2-3 - - TRBV4-2 TGTGCCAGCAGCCAAGCCCGTGTTGCCGCAGATACGCAGTATTTT CASSQARVAADTQYF
TRBJ2-7 - - TRBV20-1 TGCAGTGCTAGAGCCGGCAGGGGCCCTCCTTACGAGCAGTACTTC CSARAGRGPPYEQYF
TRBJ2-1 - few TRBV20-1 TGCAGTGCCATTGACAGTTCCCCCTACAATGAGCAGTTCTTC CSAIDSSPYNEQFF
TRBJ2-1 - few TRBV20-1 TGCAGTGCTAGAGATGATGTAACAGGGAGCTACTACAATGAGCAGTTCTTC CSARDDVTGSYYNEQFF
TRBJ2-2 TRBD2 few TRBV14 TGTGCCAGCAGCCAAGATCGAAGGGAGGGCACCGGGGAGCTGTTTTTT CASSQDRREGTGELFF
TRBJ2-1 TRBD2 - TRBV5-1 TGCGCCAGCAGCTTCGGCGGGAGGGTCAATGAGCAGTTCTTC CASSFGGRVNEQFF
TRBJ2-1 TRBD2 few TRBV12-5 TGTGCTAGTGGTTTTGGGACTAGCGGGGCGAGCTCCTACAATGAGCAGTTCTTC CASGFGTSGASSYNEQFF
TRBJ2-3 TRBD2 few TRBV5-1 TGCGCCAGCAGCCGGACTAGCGGGGGCCCCACAGATACGCAGTATTTT CASSRTSGGPTDTQYF
TRBJ2-5 TRBD2 - TRBV12-3/TRBV12-4 TGTGCCAGCAGTTCCCAATTACTAGCGGGAGGGCAAGAGACCCAGTACTTC CASSSQLLAGGQETQYF
TRBJ2-7 TRBD2 - TRBV12-3/TRBV12-4 TGTGCCAGCACCACCCGACTCGGGACTAGCGGGAGTTCCTACGAGCAGTACTTC CASTTRLGTSGSSYEQYF